This TCR beta chain derives from a study of shared clonotypes between healthy human individuals. Template amounts of 250 to 350 ng DNA, tens of thousands of T cell genomes, were employed in unsorted PBMC replicate PCRs. Sequenced by immunoSEQ multiplex PCR; TCRdb stores in-frame clones only, minus some. The sample lists fewer than 650,000 clones; 76% were seen once. CDR1 is LNHDA, CDR2 SQIVND, per germline (reference sequence). CDR3 length equals 13 residues. The ends were cut back, 7 bases at V and 11 bases at J, with 18 bases in the middle. Sequencing used PBMCs. The origin of this receptor is a woman aged 40 to 50 in good health. Some clones in this sample may be carry-over from other donors' samples. V is TRBV19 and J is TRBJ1-3, with D uncertain. This chain's CDR3 is CASTLGRGFAIYF. Here the CDR3 DNA reads TGTGCCAGTACCCTCGGGCGGGGATTCGCCATATATTTT.